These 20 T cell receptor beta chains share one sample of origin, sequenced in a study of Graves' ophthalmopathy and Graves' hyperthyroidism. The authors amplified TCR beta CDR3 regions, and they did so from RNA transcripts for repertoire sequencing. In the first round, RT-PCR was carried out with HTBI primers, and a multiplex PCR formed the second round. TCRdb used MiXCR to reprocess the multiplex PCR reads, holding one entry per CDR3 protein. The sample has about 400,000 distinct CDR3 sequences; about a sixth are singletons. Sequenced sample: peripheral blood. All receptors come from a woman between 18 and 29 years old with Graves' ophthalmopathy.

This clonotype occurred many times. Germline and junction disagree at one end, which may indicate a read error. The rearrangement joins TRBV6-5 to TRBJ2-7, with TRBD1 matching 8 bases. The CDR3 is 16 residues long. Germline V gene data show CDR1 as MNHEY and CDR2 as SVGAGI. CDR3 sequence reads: CAISYSGTGTSYEQYF. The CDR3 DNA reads TGTGCCATCAGTTACTCCGGGACAGGTACTTCCTACGAGCAGTACTTC.

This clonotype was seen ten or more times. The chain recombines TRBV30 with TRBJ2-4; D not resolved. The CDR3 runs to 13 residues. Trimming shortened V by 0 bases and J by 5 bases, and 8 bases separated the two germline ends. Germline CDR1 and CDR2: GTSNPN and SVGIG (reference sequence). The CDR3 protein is CAWSVNFENIQYF. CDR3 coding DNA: TGTGCCTGGAGTGTAAACTTCGAAAACATTCAGTACTTC.

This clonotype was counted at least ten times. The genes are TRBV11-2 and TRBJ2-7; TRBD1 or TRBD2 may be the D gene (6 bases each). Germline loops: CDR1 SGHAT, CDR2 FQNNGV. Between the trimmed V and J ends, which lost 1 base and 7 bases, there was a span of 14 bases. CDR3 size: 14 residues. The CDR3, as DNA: TGTGCCAGCAGCTTAGGAGGGGGGTCGAAAGAGCAGTACTTC. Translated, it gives CASSLGGGSKEQYF.

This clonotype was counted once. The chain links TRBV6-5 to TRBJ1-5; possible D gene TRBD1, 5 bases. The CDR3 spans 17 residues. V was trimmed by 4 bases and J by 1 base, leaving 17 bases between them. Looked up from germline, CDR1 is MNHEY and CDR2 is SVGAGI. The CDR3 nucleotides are TGTGCCAGCAGTTCTTTCAACCTCAGGGAGAGCAATCAGCCCCAGCATTTT. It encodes CASSSFNLRESNQPQHF.

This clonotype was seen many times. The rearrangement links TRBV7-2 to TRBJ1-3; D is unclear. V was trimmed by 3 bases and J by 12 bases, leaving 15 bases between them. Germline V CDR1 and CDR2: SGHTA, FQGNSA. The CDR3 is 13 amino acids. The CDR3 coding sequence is TGTGCCAGCAGCTTCAGTGGAGCCCCCCACATATATTTT. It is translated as CASSFSGAPHIYF. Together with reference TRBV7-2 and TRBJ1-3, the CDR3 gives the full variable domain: GAGVSQSPSNKVTEKGKDVELRCDPISGHTALYWYRQSLGQGLEFLIYFQGNSAPDKSGLPSDRFSAERTGGSVSTLTIQRTQQEDSAVYLCASSFSGAPHIYFGEGSWLTVV.

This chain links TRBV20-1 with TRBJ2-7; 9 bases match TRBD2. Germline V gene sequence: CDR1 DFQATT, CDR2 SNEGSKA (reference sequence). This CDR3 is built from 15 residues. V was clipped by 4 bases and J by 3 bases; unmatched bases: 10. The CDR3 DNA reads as TGCAGTGCTAAGGCCTCTAGCGGGATAGGCTACGAGCAGTACTTC. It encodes CSAKASSGIGYEQYF.

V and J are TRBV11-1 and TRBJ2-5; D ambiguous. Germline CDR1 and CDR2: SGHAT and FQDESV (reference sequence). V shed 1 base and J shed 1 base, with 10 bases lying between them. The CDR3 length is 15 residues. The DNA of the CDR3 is TGTGCCAGCAGCTTAGACGGACGGCCCCAAGAGACCCAGTACTTC. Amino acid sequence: CASSLDGRPQETQYF.

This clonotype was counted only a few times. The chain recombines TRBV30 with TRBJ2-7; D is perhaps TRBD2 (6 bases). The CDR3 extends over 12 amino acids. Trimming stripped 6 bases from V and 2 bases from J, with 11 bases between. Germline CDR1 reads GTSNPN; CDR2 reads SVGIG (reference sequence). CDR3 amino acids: CACSGQPYEQYF. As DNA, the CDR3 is TGTGCCTGTAGCGGACAACCCTACGAGCAGTACTTC.

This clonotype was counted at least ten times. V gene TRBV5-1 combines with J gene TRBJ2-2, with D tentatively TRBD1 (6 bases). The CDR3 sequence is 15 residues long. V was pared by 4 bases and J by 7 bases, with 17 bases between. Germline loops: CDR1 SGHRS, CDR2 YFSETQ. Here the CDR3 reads CASSRNRQEDGELFF. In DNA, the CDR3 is TGCGCCAGCAGCCGTAATAGACAGGAGGACGGGGAGCTGTTTTTT.

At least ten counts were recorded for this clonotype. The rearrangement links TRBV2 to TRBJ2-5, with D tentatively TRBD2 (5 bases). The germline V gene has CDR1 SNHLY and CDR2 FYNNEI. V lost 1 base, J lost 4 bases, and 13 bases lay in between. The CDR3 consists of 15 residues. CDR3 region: CASSEGEGFPETQYF. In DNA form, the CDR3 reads TGTGCCAGCAGTGAAGGAGAGGGTTTCCCAGAGACCCAGTACTTC. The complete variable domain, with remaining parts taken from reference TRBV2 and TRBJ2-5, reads EPEVTQTPSHQVTQMGQEVILRCVPISNHLYFYWYRQILGQKVEFLVSFYNNEISEKSEIFDDQFSVERPDGSNFTLKIRSTKLEDSAMYFCASSEGEGFPETQYFGPGTRLLVL.

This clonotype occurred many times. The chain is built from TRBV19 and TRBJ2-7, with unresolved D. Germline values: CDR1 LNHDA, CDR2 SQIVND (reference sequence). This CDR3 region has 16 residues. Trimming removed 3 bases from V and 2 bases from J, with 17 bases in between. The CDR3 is CASSISLIAVTYEQYF. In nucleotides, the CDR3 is TGTGCCAGTAGTATTTCTCTCATCGCGGTTACCTACGAGCAGTACTTC.

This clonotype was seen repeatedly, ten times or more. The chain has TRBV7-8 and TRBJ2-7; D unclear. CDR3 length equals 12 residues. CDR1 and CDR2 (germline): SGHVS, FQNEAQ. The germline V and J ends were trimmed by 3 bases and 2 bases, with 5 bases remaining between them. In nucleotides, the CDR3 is TGTGCCAGCAGCTTTATCCCCTACGAGCAGTACTTC. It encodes CASSFIPYEQYF.

CDR3 loop: CASRRTGSATGELFF. DNA of the CDR3: TGTGCCAGCAGGAGGACAGGGTCGGCCACCGGGGAGCTGTTTTTT. This chain links TRBV12-3 or TRBV12-4 with TRBJ2-2; 8 bases fit TRBD1. The CDR3 loop spans 15 amino acids. J was trimmed by 4 bases and V by 6 bases; bases with no gene match: 7.

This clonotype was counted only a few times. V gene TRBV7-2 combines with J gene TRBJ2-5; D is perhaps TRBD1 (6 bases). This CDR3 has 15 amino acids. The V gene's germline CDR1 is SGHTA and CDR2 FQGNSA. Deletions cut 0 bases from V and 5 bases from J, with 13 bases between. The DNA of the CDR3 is TGTGCCAGCAGCTTAGCGGGGGCCGGGGCGGAGACCCAGTACTTC. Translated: CASSLAGAGAETQYF.

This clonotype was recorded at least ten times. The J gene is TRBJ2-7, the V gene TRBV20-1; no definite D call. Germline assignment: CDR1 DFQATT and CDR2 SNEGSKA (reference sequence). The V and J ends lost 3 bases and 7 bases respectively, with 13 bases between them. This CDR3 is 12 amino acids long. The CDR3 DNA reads TGCAGTGCTAGCTTGGGTTCTAGGGAGCAGTACTTC. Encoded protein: CSASLGSREQYF.

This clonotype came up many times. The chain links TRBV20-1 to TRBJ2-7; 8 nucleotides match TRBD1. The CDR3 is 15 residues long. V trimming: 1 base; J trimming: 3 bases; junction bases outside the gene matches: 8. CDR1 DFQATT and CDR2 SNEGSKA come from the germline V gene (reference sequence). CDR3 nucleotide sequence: TGCAGTGCTAGAGGCCCAACAGGGGGTAGCTACGAGCAGTACTTC. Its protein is CSARGPTGGSYEQYF.

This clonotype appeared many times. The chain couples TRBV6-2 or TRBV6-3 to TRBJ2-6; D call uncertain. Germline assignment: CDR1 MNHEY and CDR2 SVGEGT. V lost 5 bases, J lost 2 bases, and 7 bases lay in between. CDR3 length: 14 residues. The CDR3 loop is CASSPPPGANVLTF. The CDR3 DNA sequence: TGTGCCAGCAGTCCCCCGCCTGGGGCCAACGTCCTGACTTTC.

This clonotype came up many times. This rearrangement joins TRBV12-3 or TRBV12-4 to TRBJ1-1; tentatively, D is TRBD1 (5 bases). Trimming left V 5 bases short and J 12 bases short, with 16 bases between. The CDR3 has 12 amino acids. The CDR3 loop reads CASSGGPRLSFF. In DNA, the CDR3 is TGTGCCAGCAGTGGGGGACCCCGGCTATCTTTCTTT.

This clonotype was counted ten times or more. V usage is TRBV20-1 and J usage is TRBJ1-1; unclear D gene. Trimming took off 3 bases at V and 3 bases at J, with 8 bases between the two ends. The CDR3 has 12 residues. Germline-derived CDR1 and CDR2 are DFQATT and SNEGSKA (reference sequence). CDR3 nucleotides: TGCAGTGCTAGTCTGGGGTACACTGAAGCTTTCTTT. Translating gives CSASLGYTEAFF.

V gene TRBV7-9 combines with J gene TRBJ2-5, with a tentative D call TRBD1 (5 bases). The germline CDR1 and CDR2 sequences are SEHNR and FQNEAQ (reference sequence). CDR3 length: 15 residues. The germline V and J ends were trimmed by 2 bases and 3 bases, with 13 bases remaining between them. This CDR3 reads CASSLFYPGKETQYF. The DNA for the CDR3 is TGTGCCAGCAGCTTATTTTACCCAGGGAAAGAGACCCAGTACTTC.